This T cell receptor beta chain was identified during a study of TIL therapy for anti-PD-1-resistant metastatic lung cancer. As for the study in general: Half of patients were current or former smokers. By whole-exome sequencing, median non-synonymous tumor mutation burden was roughly 1.4 mutations per megabase.

As to time point: pre-treatment sample, taken before nivolumab and TIL therapy. The tumor samples were excised metastases, mostly pleural nodules or supraclavicular lymph nodes. Stage 4 NSCLC adults joined between late 2017 and January 2020. Trimming left V 3 bases short and J 3 bases short, with 9 bases between. Germline CDR1 LGHNA, CDR2 YSLEER. The CDR3 is 15 residues long. The study's findings and limits: The cohort had more treatment-naive, never-smoker and oncogene-addicted patients than typical.

This was the immunoSEQ v3 assay. Repertoires were generated with immunoSEQ multiplex PCR, while TCRdb's copy carries only in-frame clones and drops some. This sample has under 100,000 clones; roughly two thirds occur once, and the top ten carry 10% to 11%. As to this clone: Its matching antigen is unknown.

V is TRBV4-3 and J is TRBJ1-6; D is uncertain. The sequence was obtained from a person between 30 and 79 years old with non-small cell lung cancer. Sequenced material: tumor tissue, taken at baseline. The CDR3 region is CASSQGILYNSPLHF. DNA of the CDR3: TGCGCCAGCAGCCAGGGGATCCTCTATAATTCACCCCTCCACTTT.